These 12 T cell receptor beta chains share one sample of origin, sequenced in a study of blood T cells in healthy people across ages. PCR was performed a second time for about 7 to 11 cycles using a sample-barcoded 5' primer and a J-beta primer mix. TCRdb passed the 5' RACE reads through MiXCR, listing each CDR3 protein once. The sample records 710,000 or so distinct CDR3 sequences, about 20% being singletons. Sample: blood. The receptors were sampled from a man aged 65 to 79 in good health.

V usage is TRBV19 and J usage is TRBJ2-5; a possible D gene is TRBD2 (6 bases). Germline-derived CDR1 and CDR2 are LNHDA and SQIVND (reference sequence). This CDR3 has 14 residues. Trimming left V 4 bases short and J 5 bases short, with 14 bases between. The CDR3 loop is CASSTGLGWETQYF. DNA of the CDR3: TGTGCCAGTAGTACGGGACTGGGATGGGAGACCCAGTACTTC. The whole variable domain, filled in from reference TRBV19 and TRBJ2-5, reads DGGITQSPKYLFRKEGQNVTLSCEQNLNHDAMYWYRQDPGQGLRLIYYSQIVNDFQKGDIAEGYSVSREKKESFPLTVTSAQKNPTAFYLCASSTGLGWETQYFGPGTRLLVL.

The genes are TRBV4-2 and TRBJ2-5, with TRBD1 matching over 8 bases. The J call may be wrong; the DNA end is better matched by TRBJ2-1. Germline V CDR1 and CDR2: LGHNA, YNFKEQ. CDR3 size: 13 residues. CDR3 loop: CASRNRGADEQFF. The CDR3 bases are TGTGCCAGCAGGAACAGGGGGGCGGATGAGCAGTTCTTC.

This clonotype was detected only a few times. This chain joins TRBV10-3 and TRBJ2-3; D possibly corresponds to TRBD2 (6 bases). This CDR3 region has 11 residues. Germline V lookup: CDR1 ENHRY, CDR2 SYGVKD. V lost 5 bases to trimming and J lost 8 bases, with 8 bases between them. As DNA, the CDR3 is TGTGCCATCAGTAAAGCGGGTACGCAGTATTTT. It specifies CAISKAGTQYF.

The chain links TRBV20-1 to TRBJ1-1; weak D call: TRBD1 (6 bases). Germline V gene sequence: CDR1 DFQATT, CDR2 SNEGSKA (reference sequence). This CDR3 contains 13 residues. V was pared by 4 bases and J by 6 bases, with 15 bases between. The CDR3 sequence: CSAIATGFAEAFF. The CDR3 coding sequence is TGCAGTGCTATAGCTACAGGGTTCGCTGAAGCTTTCTTT.

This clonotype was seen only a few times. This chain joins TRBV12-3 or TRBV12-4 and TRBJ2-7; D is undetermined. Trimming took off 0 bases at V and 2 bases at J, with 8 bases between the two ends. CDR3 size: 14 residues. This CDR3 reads CASSLAAMAYEQYF. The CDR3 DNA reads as TGTGCCAGCAGTTTAGCGGCCATGGCCTACGAGCAGTACTTC.

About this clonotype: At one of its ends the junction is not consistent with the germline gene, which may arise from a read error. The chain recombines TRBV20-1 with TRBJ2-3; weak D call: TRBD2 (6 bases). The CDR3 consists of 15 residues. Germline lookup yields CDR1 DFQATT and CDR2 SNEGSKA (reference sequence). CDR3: CSARVREQSTDTQYF. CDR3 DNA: TGCAGTGCTAGAGTTCGGGAGCAGAGCACAGATACGCAATATTTT.

CDR3 nucleotides: TGTGCCAGCACCCTCTCACATGTCTATCAGCCCCAGCATTTT. As protein: CASTLSHVYQPQHF. The chain employs TRBV14 and TRBJ1-5; D is ambiguous. Deletions cut 7 bases from V and 5 bases from J, with 15 bases between. Germline V CDR1 and CDR2: SGHDN, FVKESK. This CDR3 is 14 amino acids long.

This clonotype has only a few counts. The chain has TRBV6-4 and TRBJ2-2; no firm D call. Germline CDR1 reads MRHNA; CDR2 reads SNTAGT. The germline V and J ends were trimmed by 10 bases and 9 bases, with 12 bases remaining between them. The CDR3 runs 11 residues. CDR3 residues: CAIISARELFF. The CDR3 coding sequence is TGTGCCATCATAAGCGCTCGGGAGCTGTTTTTT.

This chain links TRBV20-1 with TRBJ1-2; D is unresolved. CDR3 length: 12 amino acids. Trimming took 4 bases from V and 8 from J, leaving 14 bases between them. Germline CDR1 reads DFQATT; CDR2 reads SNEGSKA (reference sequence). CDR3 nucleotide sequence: TGCAGTGCTACAGGCGTTGCTTGGGGCTACACCTTC. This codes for CSATGVAWGYTF.

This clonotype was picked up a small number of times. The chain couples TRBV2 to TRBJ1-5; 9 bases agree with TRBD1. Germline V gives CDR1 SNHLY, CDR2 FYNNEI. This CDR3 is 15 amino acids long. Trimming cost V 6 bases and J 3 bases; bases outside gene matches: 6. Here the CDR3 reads CASRKQGAFNQPQHF. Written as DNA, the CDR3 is TGTGCCAGCAGGAAACAGGGGGCATTCAATCAGCCCCAGCATTTT.

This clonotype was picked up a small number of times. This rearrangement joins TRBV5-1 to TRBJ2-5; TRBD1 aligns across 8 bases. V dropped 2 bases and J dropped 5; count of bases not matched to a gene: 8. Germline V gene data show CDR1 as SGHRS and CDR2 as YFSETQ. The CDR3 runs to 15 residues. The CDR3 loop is CASSLSGGSEETQYF. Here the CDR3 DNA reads TGCGCCAGCAGCTTATCAGGGGGCTCGGAGGAGACCCAGTACTTC. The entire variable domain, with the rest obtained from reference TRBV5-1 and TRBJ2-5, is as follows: KAGVTQTPRYLIKTRGQQVTLSCSPISGHRSVSWYQQTPGQGLQFLFEYFSETQRNKGNFPGRFSGRQFSNSRSEMNVSTLELGDSALYLCASSLSGGSEETQYFGPGTRLLVL.

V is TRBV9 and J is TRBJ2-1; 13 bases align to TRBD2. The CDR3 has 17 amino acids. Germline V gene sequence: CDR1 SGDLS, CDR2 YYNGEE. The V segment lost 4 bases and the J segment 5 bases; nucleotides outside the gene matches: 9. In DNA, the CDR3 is TGTGCCAGCAGCCCTCGGACTAGCGGGAGTAGGAACAATGAGCAGTTCTTC. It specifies CASSPRTSGSRNNEQFF.